A selection of T cell receptor beta chains follows, all from one sample in a study of cytomegalovirus exposure and HLA in healthy donors. Sequencing was performed with immunoSEQ multiplex PCR; in TCRdb, only in-frame clones are kept and a portion is missing. The sample includes 45,000 to 65,000 clones, approximately 81% of them seen just once. The source material was PBMCs. The receptors were sampled from a woman between 18 and 30 years old in good health and CMV-seronegative. The CDR3 runs from the conserved cysteine through the conserved F or W. The D gene is left open where the match is weak. Clone size is given for some rows only: seen once, a few or many times, or a class if the clone is expanded.

TRBD1,TRBJ1-1,.,TRBV27,TGTGCCAGCAGTCTCCGGACAGGTTGGCACACTGAAGCTTTCTTT,CASSLRTGWHTEAFF
TRBD2,TRBJ2-3,few,TRBV19,TGTGCCAGTTCCCCGGGACTAGCGGTTGTGACAGATACGCAGTATTTT,CASSPGLAVVTDTQYF
TRBD1,TRBJ2-7,.,TRBV29-1,TGCAGCGTTGAGAGAGGGGGCGGGTGGCAGTACTTC,CSVERGGGWQYF
.,TRBJ2-2,.,TRBV14,TGTGCCAGCAGCTCCGTTCGTGCCGGGGAGCTGTTTTTT,CASSSVRAGELFF
TRBD2,TRBJ2-1,.,TRBV11-2,TGTGCCAGCAGCCTCCTCCCGGGACTAGCGGGATGGCTGTTCTTC,CASSLLPGLAGWLFF
.,TRBJ1-2,.,TRBV28,TGTGCCAGCAGTGAGGGCTATGGCTACACCTTC,CASSEGYGYTF
TRBD1,TRBJ2-7,.,TRBV5-1,TGCGCCAGCAGCTTGGCCTTAAACAGGGGGCAGTTCTACGAGCAGTACTTC,CASSLALNRGQFYEQYF
.,TRBJ1-1,few,TRBV19,TGTGCCAGTAGTAACAGGGTTACTGAAGCTTTCTTT,CASSNRVTEAFF
.,TRBJ2-1,.,TRBV27,TGTGCCAGCACAGAACAGGGATCACGCAATGAGCAGTTCTTC,CASTEQGSRNEQFF
TRBD2,TRBJ2-5,.,TRBV28,TGTGCCAGCAGTTTATCCAGACTAGCGACCTCAACTGAGACCCAGTACTTC,CASSLSRLATSTETQYF
TRBD2,TRBJ2-7,.,TRBV19,TGTGCCAGTAGTAGGACTAGTACAGACTACGAGCAGTACTTC,CASSRTSTDYEQYF
.,TRBJ1-1,.,TRBV27,TGTGCCAGCAGTTTATTCGGGGGGAGCGAAGCTTTCTTT,CASSLFGGSEAFF
.,TRBJ1-1,.,TRBV7-9,TGTGCCAGCAAACAAATCGTGGACACTGAAGCTTTCTTT,CASKQIVDTEAFF
.,TRBJ2-7,.,TRBV6-5,TGTGCCAGTGAAGGGACTGCCCGGCACGAGCAGTACTTC,CASEGTARHEQYF
.,TRBJ1-6,.,TRBV2,TGTGCCAGCAATGTAGCTCTACCACTCCTCCACTTT,CASNVALPLLHF
.,TRBJ1-2,.,TRBV19,TGTGCCAGTAGTATAGATACCCCTTCCCGAGGGGGATATGGCTACACCTTC,CASSIDTPSRGGYGYTF
.,TRBJ1-2,.,TRBV30,TGTGCCTGGAGTACTTCGACGGGTGGCTACACCTTC,CAWSTSTGGYTF
.,TRBJ1-5,.,TRBV19,TGTGCCAGTAGTATCGGGGTGCTTAGCAATCAGCCCCAGCATTTT,CASSIGVLSNQPQHF
TRBD2,TRBJ2-3,.,TRBV7-8,TGTGCCAGCAGACTACCCTCGGGGGGGACAGATACGCAGTATTTT,CASRLPSGGTDTQYF
.,TRBJ2-3,.,TRBV6-1,TGTGCCAGCAGGAGAGATACGCAGTATTTT,CASRRDTQYF
.,TRBJ1-5,.,TRBV28,TGTGCCAGCAGTTATTATAGCAATCAGCCCCAGCATTTT,CASSYYSNQPQHF
TRBD2,TRBJ2-7,.,TRBV5-1,TGCGCCAGCAGCTTGGGGCTAGCGGGCAGATCCTACGAGCAGTACTTC,CASSLGLAGRSYEQYF
.,TRBJ1-6,.,TRBV28,TGTGCCAGCAGTTTCATTTACGGACAGTTGAATTCACCCCTCCACTTT,CASSFIYGQLNSPLHF
.,TRBJ1-5,.,TRBV6-5,TGTGCCAGCAGTTCGGGGATGGAGGCTCAGCCCCAGCATTTT,CASSSGMEAQPQHF
.,TRBJ2-7,few,TRBV15,TGTGCCACCAGCGTTCTGGGGAGCCCCCTGCACGAGCAGTACTTC,CATSVLGSPLHEQYF
.,TRBJ1-2,.,TRBV18,TGTGCCAGCTCGCTCGACAGCCGACATGGCTACACCTTC,CASSLDSRHGYTF
.,TRBJ2-7,.,TRBV5-4,TGTGCCAGCAGCTTGTCCGGGACACTCTCCCACGAGCAGTACTTC,CASSLSGTLSHEQYF
TRBD1,TRBJ1-1,.,TRBV28,TGTGCCAGCATTGACAGGGGGCTGTACACTGAAGCTTTCTTT,CASIDRGLYTEAFF
TRBD1,TRBJ2-3,.,TRBV5-4,TGTGCCAGCAGCCCCGGGACAGTTCCAGGCACAGATACGCAGTATTTT,CASSPGTVPGTDTQYF
.,TRBJ2-1,.,TRBV4-2,TGTGCCAGCAGCCAAGTGTGGGCAGAAGACAATGAGCAGTTCTTC,CASSQVWAEDNEQFF
.,TRBJ1-5,.,TRBV2,TGTGCCAGCAGCGGAACAGGGTCTTATAGCAATCAGCCCCAGCATTTT,CASSGTGSYSNQPQHF
TRBD2,TRBJ2-7,.,TRBV10-3,TGTGCCAGTGGGTTGGAGGGGAGGGATTCCCACGAGCAGTACTTC,CASGLEGRDSHEQYF
TRBD2,TRBJ2-7,few,TRBV30,TGTGCCTGGAGCCGAAGACTAGCGGGTCTCTACGAGCAGTACTTC,CAWSRRLAGLYEQYF
TRBD2,TRBJ2-1,.,TRBV28,TGTGCCAGCAGTATCCTAGCGGAACCACCCGAGCAGTTCTTC,CASSILAEPPEQFF
.,TRBJ1-2,few,TRBV5-1,TGCGCCAGCAGCTTGGGGCAGAACTATGGCTACACCTTC,CASSLGQNYGYTF
.,TRBJ2-4,.,TRBV18,TGTGCCAGCTCACCAGACAACATAGCCAAAAACATTCAGTACTTC,CASSPDNIAKNIQYF
TRBD1,TRBJ2-7,.,TRBV5-1,TGCGCCAGCAGCTTGGAGGGGGGTCACAGGGGGGAGCAGTACTTC,CASSLEGGHRGEQYF
.,TRBJ1-2,.,TRBV6-6,TGTGCCAGCAGTTATTCGGGGGCTAACTATGGCTACACCTTC,CASSYSGANYGYTF